The present T cell receptor (beta chain) was sequenced within a study of early T cells in non-severe SARS-CoV-2 infection. CDR3 length: 23 residues. V lost 2 bases, J lost 1 base, and 32 bases lay in between. CDR1 KGHDR and CDR2 SFDVKD come from the germline V gene. The TCR library protocol was used to attach unique molecular identifiers. These identifiers were attached to individual cDNA molecules. TCRdb reprocessed the 5' RACE reads with MiXCR, giving one entry per CDR3 protein. The sample has 45,000 to 75,000 distinct CDR3 sequences; over 5% are singletons. The rearrangement uses TRBV24-1 and TRBJ2-1; weak D call: TRBD1 (7 bases). What was sequenced was whole blood. The sequence was collected from an adult who was a healthcare worker with PCR-confirmed SARS-CoV-2 infection or an uninfected control (not recorded which). The CDR3 DNA reads TGTGCCACCAGTGATTCGCGGGGTTGGCCAACCGACAGGGATAGAGGTTCCTACAATGAGCAGTTCTTC. As protein: CATSDSRGWPTDRDRGSYNEQFF.